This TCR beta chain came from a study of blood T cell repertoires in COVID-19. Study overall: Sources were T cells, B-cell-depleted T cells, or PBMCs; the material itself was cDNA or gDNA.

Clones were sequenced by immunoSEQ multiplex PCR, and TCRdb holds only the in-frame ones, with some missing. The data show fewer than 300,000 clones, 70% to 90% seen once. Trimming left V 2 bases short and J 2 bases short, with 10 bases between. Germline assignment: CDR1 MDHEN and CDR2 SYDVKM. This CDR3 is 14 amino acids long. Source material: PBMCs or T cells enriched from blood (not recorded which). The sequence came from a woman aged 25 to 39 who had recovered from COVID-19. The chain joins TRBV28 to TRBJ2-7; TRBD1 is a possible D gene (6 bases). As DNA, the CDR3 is TGTGCCAGCAGTTTACTCAGGGGCCCCTACGAGCAGTACTTC. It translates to CASSLLRGPYEQYF.